Below, 8 T cell receptor beta chains from the same sample are listed, as sequenced in a study of CD8+ T cells in alopecia areata. Extracted RNA was reverse transcribed into cDNA, the sequencing template. Sequencing was performed with immunoSEQ multiplex PCR; in TCRdb, only in-frame clones are kept and a portion is missing. The sample holds roughly 200,000 clones, 50% to 60% seen once. As to treatment: oral pan-JAK inhibitor, 5-10 mg twice daily. This material consisted of CD4+ T cells sorted from blood, taken at week 4, from a patient treated with tofacitinib. The receptor set was obtained from a human donor with alopecia areata.

V is TRBV25-1 and J is TRBJ2-3; D may be TRBD2 (7 bases). Germline V gives CDR1 MGHDK, CDR2 SYGVNS. The CDR3 extends over 15 amino acids. V was cut by 2 bases and J by 1 base, with 10 bases left in between. The CDR3 DNA follows: TGTGCCAGCAGTGAACGGGGGGCCGGCACAGATACGCAGTATTTT. Translation: CASSERGAGTDTQYF.

The chain combines TRBV7-3 with TRBJ2-6; D may be TRBD2 (5 bases). The V end was cut by 2 bases, the J end by 0 bases, with 8 bases between. This CDR3 is built from 16 residues. Germline CDR1 reads SGHTA; CDR2 reads FQGTGA. As DNA, the CDR3 is TGTGCCAGCAGCTTAGTGGGGAGCTCTGGGGCCAACGTCCTGACTTTC. Protein product: CASSLVGSSGANVLTF.

The rearrangement uses TRBV9 and TRBJ2-1, with 10 positions matching TRBD2. Germline loops: CDR1 SGDLS, CDR2 YYNGEE. After removal of 3 bases from V and 7 bases from J, the junction contained 19 bases not matched to a gene. The CDR3 is made up of 19 amino acids. CDR3 sequence (DNA): TGTGCCAGCAGCGCCTCCCTGACGGGAGCGGGGGGGCGCTTTAATGAGCAGTTCTTC. This translates into CASSASLTGAGGRFNEQFF.

V is TRBV30 and J is TRBJ2-6, with D perhaps matching TRBD1 (5 bases). The V gene lost 0 bases and the J gene lost 2 bases, with 8 bases spanning the gap. The CDR3 runs 15 residues. Germline-derived CDR1 and CDR2 are GTSNPN and SVGIG (reference sequence). CDR3 coding DNA: TGTGCCTGGAGTGTGGGGCAGCCTGGGGCCAACGTCCTGACTTTC. Translated: CAWSVGQPGANVLTF. Together with reference TRBV30 and TRBJ2-6, the CDR3 gives the full variable domain: SQTIHQWPATLVQPVGSPLSLECTVEGTSNPNLYWYRQAAGRGLQLLFYSVGIGQISSEVPQNLSASRPQDRQFILSSKKLLLSDSGFYLCAWSVGQPGANVLTFGAGSRLTVL.

The chain joins TRBV30 to TRBJ1-5, with D unclear. The CDR3 runs to 13 residues. The ends were cut back, 0 bases at V and 5 bases at J, with 8 bases in the middle. CDR1 is GTSNPN, CDR2 SVGIG, per germline (reference sequence). CDR3 bases: TGTGCCTGGAGTGTCTCCTTTGATCAGCCCCAGCATTTT. Protein sequence: CAWSVSFDQPQHF.

The gene calls are TRBV30 and TRBJ2-3; D may be TRBD1 (5 bases). This CDR3 is 15 amino acids long. Germline values: CDR1 GTSNPN, CDR2 SVGIG (reference sequence). The ends were cut back, 4 bases at V and 0 bases at J, with 14 bases in the middle. In DNA, the CDR3 is TGTGCCTGGATTCGCAGGGATTCTAGCACAGATACGCAGTATTTT. This gives the protein CAWIRRDSSTDTQYF.

The chain is built from TRBV5-6 and TRBJ2-7, with unresolved D. The CDR3 contains 12 residues. Germline lookup yields CDR1 SGHDT and CDR2 YYEEEE. V shed 0 bases and J shed 4 bases, with 5 bases lying between them. The chain's CDR3 is CASSLVPYEQYF. The CDR3 DNA is TGTGCCAGCAGCTTGGTTCCGTACGAGCAGTACTTC.

There are a few counts of this clone. The chain joins TRBV29-1 to TRBJ2-1, with no clear D. The V and J ends lost 1 base and 15 bases respectively, with 10 bases between them. Germline CDR1 SQVTM, CDR2 ANQGSEA. The CDR3 loop spans 10 amino acids. This CDR3 is CSVEVEVGFF. In DNA form, the CDR3 reads TGCAGCGTTGAAGTAGAAGTCGGGTTCTTC.